These 23 T cell receptor beta chains came from one sample sequenced in a study of CD8 T cells in Susac syndrome. The RNA input was about 0.5 to 1 ug, and it was reverse transcribed with random hexamers. TCRdb re-called the immunoSEQ multiplex PCR reads through MiXCR, storing one row per CDR3 protein. Of 150,000 or so distinct CDR3 sequences listed, around 96% were seen once; the top ten hold around 0.21%. The sequencing sample was made of CD8+ T cells from PBMCs. The receptor set was obtained from a human donor with multiple sclerosis.

For the CDR3, the DNA is TGTGCCAGCAGCGACTCGCGCGCGGTTAGAGAGACCCAGTACTTC. Encoded protein: CASSDSRAVRETQYF. This chain joins TRBV7-9 and TRBJ2-5, with D uncertain. CDR3 length: 15 residues. Germline V CDR1 and CDR2: SEHNR, FQNEAQ (reference sequence). The ends were cut back, 5 bases at V and 4 bases at J, with 17 bases in the middle.

The chain couples TRBV30 to TRBJ1-5; D might be TRBD1 (6 bases). The CDR3 has 15 amino acids. V lost 0 bases, J lost 4 bases, and 13 bases lay in between. Germline V gene sequence: CDR1 GTSNPN, CDR2 SVGIG (reference sequence). The CDR3 loop is CAWSVVGQGNQPQHF. The CDR3 nucleotides are TGTGCCTGGAGTGTCGTGGGGCAGGGGAATCAGCCCCAGCATTTT.

This chain connects TRBV30 to TRBJ1-4, with D tentatively TRBD1 (6 bases). The germline V gene has CDR1 GTSNPN and CDR2 SVGIG (reference sequence). CDR3 length: 17 amino acids. The V end was cut by 8 bases, the J end by 0 bases, with 22 bases between. CDR3 protein: CARSNTGSIATNEKLFF. CDR3 nucleotide sequence: TGTGCCCGTTCGAATACAGGGTCAATTGCAACTAATGAAAAACTGTTTTTT.

The gene calls are TRBV2 and TRBJ2-7, with TRBD1 as a possible D gene (6 bases). V gave up 8 bases and J gave up 5 bases, with 13 bases separating them. The CDR3 totals 12 residues. In germline, CDR1 is SNHLY, CDR2 FYNNEI. CDR3 residues: CASATPGDEQYF. The CDR3 coding sequence is TGTGCCAGCGCGACCCCAGGGGACGAGCAGTACTTC.

The rearrangement links TRBV29-1 to TRBJ1-2, with 7 bases lining up with TRBD1. Unmatched junction bases numbered 10, after V lost 5 bases and J lost 4 bases. The CDR3 totals 14 residues. Looked up from germline, CDR1 is SQVTM and CDR2 is ANQGSEA. This CDR3 reads CSVSGTAMSYGYTF. The DNA for the CDR3 is TGCAGCGTTTCCGGGACAGCGATGTCCTATGGCTACACCTTC.

The chain has TRBV6-6 and TRBJ2-1; TRBD1 agrees at 9 bases. This CDR3 has 15 residues. With 5 bases clipped from V and 9 bases from J, the junction kept 11 bases outside the gene matches. Germline CDR1 reads MNHNY; CDR2 reads SVGAGI (reference sequence). As DNA, the CDR3 is TGTGCCAGCAGTCCGTTGGGACAGGGTATGGTTGAGCAGTTCTTC. Amino acids: CASSPLGQGMVEQFF.

The chain couples TRBV27 to TRBJ2-7, with TRBD2 identical over 7 bases. The junction had 6 bases not matched to a gene; V was cut back by 10 bases and J by 3 bases. This CDR3 is built from 12 residues. Germline-derived CDR1 and CDR2 are MNHEY and SMNVEV (reference sequence). The CDR3 region is CATISSGYEQYF. In nucleotides, the CDR3 is TGTGCCACCATCTCTAGCGGCTACGAGCAGTACTTC.

This chain uses TRBV6-1 with TRBJ2-3, with 9 bases aligning to TRBD2. CDR3 size: 15 residues. Germline trimming cut 5 bases from V and 5 bases from J; bases unmatched to any gene: 8. Germline loops: CDR1 MNHNS, CDR2 SASEGT. The CDR3 DNA reads TGTGCCAGCAGTCCCTGGACTAGCGAGGGAGATACGCAGTATTTT. Protein: CASSPWTSEGDTQYF.

This rearrangement joins TRBV28 to TRBJ2-4; TRBD2 matches 8 bases. V lost 1 base and J lost 0; bases outside the gene matches: 5. CDR3 size: 17 residues. Germline CDR1 MDHEN, CDR2 SYDVKM. The CDR3 DNA reads TGTGCCAGCAGTTTATCCCGGGGGGGGGTAGCCAAAAACATTCAGTACTTC. Translation gives CASSLSRGGVAKNIQYF.

The genes are TRBV4-1 and TRBJ1-2, with TRBD1 matching 7 bases. V lost 0 bases and J lost 4; bases outside the gene matches: 14. This CDR3 spans 18 amino acids. Germline CDR1 and CDR2: MGHRA and YSYEKL. The CDR3 is CASSQDLGQEIWVYGYTF. DNA for the CDR3: TGCGCCAGCAGCCAAGATCTCGGACAGGAGATTTGGGTCTATGGCTACACCTTC.

The chain's CDR3 is CASSLRGSPLSDTQYF. In DNA form, the CDR3 reads TGCGCCAGCAGCTTGAGGGGGTCCCCCCTTTCAGATACGCAGTATTTT. The chain carries TRBV5-1 and TRBJ2-3; weak D call: TRBD1 (6 bases). Trimming left V 1 base short and J 4 bases short, with 16 bases between. The germline V gene encodes CDR1 SGHRS and CDR2 YFSETQ. The CDR3 sequence is 16 residues long.

In nucleotides, the CDR3 is TGCAGTGCCCGAAACCGGGACAGTTCACCCCTCCACTTT. Its protein product is CSARNRDSSPLHF. V and J are TRBV20-1 and TRBJ1-6; 7 nucleotides align to TRBD1. Germline CDR1 is DFQATT and CDR2 is SNEGSKA (reference sequence). V trimming: 6 bases; J trimming: 9 bases; junction bases outside the gene matches: 8. The length of the CDR3 is 13 residues.

The chain is built from TRBV12-3 or TRBV12-4 and TRBJ2-3; 8 nucleotides align to TRBD2. After removal of 5 bases from V and 1 base from J, the junction contained 8 bases not matched to a gene. The CDR3 loop spans 16 amino acids. This CDR3 reads CASSPPGGKGTDTQYF. The CDR3 DNA reads TGTGCCAGCAGTCCCCCGGGAGGGAAAGGCACAGATACGCAGTATTTT.

The chain carries TRBV11-2 and TRBJ2-7, with D maybe TRBD1 (5 bases). CDR3 size: 15 residues. Germline CDR1 SGHAT, CDR2 FQNNGV. The V end was cut by 3 bases, the J end by 2 bases, with 14 bases between. This CDR3 reads CASSLGPGSAYEQYF. The CDR3 DNA sequence: TGTGCCAGCAGCTTGGGGCCAGGATCCGCCTACGAGCAGTACTTC.

CDR3 sequence: CASSVDDWDKAYGYTF. For the CDR3, the DNA is TGTGCCAGCAGCGTAGATGATTGGGACAAGGCCTATGGCTACACCTTC. The chain employs TRBV9 and TRBJ1-2; D perhaps matches TRBD1 (6 bases). V was pared by 0 bases and J by 4 bases, with 16 bases between. CDR1 and CDR2 from the germline V gene are SGDLS and YYNGEE. The CDR3 consists of 16 residues.

This rearrangement joins TRBV29-1 to TRBJ2-6; D is undetermined. Germline V CDR1 and CDR2: SQVTM, ANQGSEA. The CDR3 loop spans 12 amino acids. The V end lost 4 bases, the J end lost 1 base, and 2 bases lay between the germline ends. DNA for the CDR3: TGCAGCGTTGTTTCTGGGGCCAACGTCCTGACTTTC. The encoded protein is CSVVSGANVLTF.

The rearrangement joins TRBV29-1 to TRBJ2-7; 9 nucleotides align to TRBD2. V was pared by 4 bases and J by 2 bases, with 6 bases of the junction left unmatched. The CDR3 totals 14 residues. The V gene's germline CDR1 is SQVTM and CDR2 ANQGSEA. CDR3 DNA sequence: TGCAGCGTTGTGGCTAGCGGGGTTACCTACGAGCAGTACTTC. Its translation: CSVVASGVTYEQYF.

The CDR3 DNA is TGCGCCAGCAGCACGGACAGGAGCGAGCAGTACTTC. Translation gives CASSTDRSEQYF. This chain joins TRBV5-1 and TRBJ2-7; 7 bases line up with TRBD1. Germline CDR1 is SGHRS and CDR2 is YFSETQ. V lost 4 bases to trimming and J lost 6 bases; unmatched junction nucleotides: 4. The CDR3 is 12 amino acids.

This chain uses TRBV27 with TRBJ2-1, with 8 bases lining up with TRBD1. The V and J ends lost 5 bases and 2 bases, in that order; junction bases with no gene match: 5. Germline CDR1 MNHEY, CDR2 SMNVEV (reference sequence). The CDR3 extends over 15 amino acids. CDR3 sequence: CASSDRGRPYNEQFF. The CDR3 region has the DNA TGTGCCAGCAGTGACAGGGGACGACCCTACAATGAGCAGTTCTTC.

V usage is TRBV12-3 or TRBV12-4 and J usage is TRBJ2-5; 7 bases are shared with TRBD1. The CDR3 has 14 residues. Trimming at V came to 6 bases and at J to 4 bases, leaving 8 bases not matched to a gene. The CDR3 DNA follows: TGTGCCAGCAGAACGACAGGGCCCTCAGAGACCCAGTACTTC. Translated, it gives CASRTTGPSETQYF.

The chain carries TRBV7-9 and TRBJ2-1; 7 positions match TRBD2. Per the germline V gene, CDR1 is SEHNR and CDR2 is FQNEAQ (reference sequence). V lost 1 base and J lost 9; bases outside the gene matches: 9. The CDR3 has 15 residues. Here the CDR3 reads CASSLVQRGDREQFF. The CDR3 region has the DNA TGTGCCAGCAGCTTAGTCCAGCGGGGTGATCGTGAGCAGTTCTTC.

The V gene is TRBV12-3 or TRBV12-4, the J gene TRBJ1-1; no clear D. This CDR3 comprises 14 residues. The germline V and J ends were trimmed by 4 bases and 5 bases, with 14 bases remaining between them. The CDR3 loop is CASSSSQSWTEAFF. The CDR3 DNA sequence: TGTGCCAGCAGTTCATCACAGAGTTGGACTGAAGCTTTCTTT.

The V call is TRBV15, the J call TRBJ2-1, with D perhaps assigned TRBD1 or TRBD2 (5 bases each). Trimming removed 0 bases at V and 5 bases at J, with 17 bases between. CDR1 and CDR2 from the germline V gene are LNHNV and YYDKDF (reference sequence). CDR3 length: 17 residues. CDR3 bases: TGTGCCACCAGCAGAGATCCGGACGTGAGGGGAGACAATGAGCAGTTCTTC. Residues: CATSRDPDVRGDNEQFF. The full variable domain, completed using reference TRBV15 and TRBJ2-1, is DAMVIQNPRYQVTQFGKPVTLSCSQTLNHNVMYWYQQKSSQAPKLLFHYYDKDFNNEADTPDNFQSRRPNTSFCFLDIRSPGLGDTAMYLCATSRDPDVRGDNEQFFGPGTRLTVL.